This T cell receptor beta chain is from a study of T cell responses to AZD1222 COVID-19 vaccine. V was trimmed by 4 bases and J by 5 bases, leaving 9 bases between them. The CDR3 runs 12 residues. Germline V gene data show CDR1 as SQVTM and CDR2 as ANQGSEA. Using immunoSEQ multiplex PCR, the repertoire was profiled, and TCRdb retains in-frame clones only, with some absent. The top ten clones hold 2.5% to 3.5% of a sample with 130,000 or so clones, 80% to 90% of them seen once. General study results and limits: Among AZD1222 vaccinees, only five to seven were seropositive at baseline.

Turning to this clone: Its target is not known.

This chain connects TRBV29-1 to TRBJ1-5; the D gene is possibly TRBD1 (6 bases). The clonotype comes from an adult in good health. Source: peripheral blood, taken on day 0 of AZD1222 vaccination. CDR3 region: CSVVGGDQPQHF. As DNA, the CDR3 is TGCAGCGTTGTAGGGGGGGATCAGCCCCAGCATTTT.